One sample yielded the 8 T cell receptor beta chains listed below, sequenced in a study of CD8+ T cells in alopecia areata. In each case, RNA was isolated and then reverse transcribed into cDNA as the sequencing template. Assay: immunoSEQ multiplex PCR; the TCRdb copy retains only in-frame clones and omits some. The sample carries 98,000 or so clones, approximately 59% recorded once. The sample comprised CD8+ T cells sorted from blood. The receptors were gathered from a human donor in good health.

This clone has a single count. The chain combines TRBV7-9 with TRBJ2-7, with TRBD1 identical over 8 bases. CDR1 and CDR2 from the germline V gene are SEHNR and FQNEAQ (reference sequence). The V segment lost 4 bases and the J segment 5 bases; nucleotides outside the gene matches: 7. The CDR3 loop spans 14 amino acids. CDR3 DNA: TGTGCCAGCAGCTCCCCTGGACAGGGTAACGAGCAGTACTTC. This encodes CASSSPGQGNEQYF.

Only a few counts were recorded for this clone. The genes are TRBV30 and TRBJ1-6; D is unclear. This CDR3 is 14 amino acids long. V gave up 2 bases and J gave up 4 bases, with 9 bases separating them. Germline V gene sequence: CDR1 GTSNPN, CDR2 SVGIG (reference sequence). In nucleotides, the CDR3 is TGTGCCTGGAGTCTTGGACGGTATAATTCACCCCTCCACTTT. Amino acid sequence: CAWSLGRYNSPLHF.

The rearrangement joins TRBV2 to TRBJ2-2; no clear D gene. The CDR3 spans 12 residues. V was cut by 3 bases and J by 7 bases, with 6 bases left in between. Germline CDR1 is SNHLY and CDR2 is FYNNEI. The CDR3 loop reads CASSEDDGELFF. The CDR3 nucleotides are TGTGCCAGCAGTGAGGATGACGGGGAGCTGTTTTTT.

The CDR3 coding sequence is TGTGCCAGTCTGGGCGGGACTAGCGGGTACAATGAGCAGTTCTTC. Translating it yields CASLGGTSGYNEQFF. V is TRBV2 and J is TRBJ2-1, with 12 bases lining up with TRBD2. The germline V gene encodes CDR1 SNHLY and CDR2 FYNNEI. The CDR3 loop spans 15 amino acids. The junction had 7 bases not matched to a gene; V was cut back by 9 bases and J by 4 bases. Full variable domain (rest looked up from reference TRBV2 and TRBJ2-1): EPEVTQTPSHQVTQMGQEVILRCVPISNHLYFYWYRQILGQKVEFLVSFYNNEISEKSEIFDDQFSVERPDGSNFTLKIRSTKLEDSAMYFCASLGGTSGYNEQFFGPGTRLTVL.

The chain is built from TRBV13 and TRBJ2-7; D possibly uses TRBD1 or TRBD2 (5 bases each). V was cut by 4 bases and J by 2 bases, with 15 bases left in between. CDR3 length: 15 residues. CDR1 is PRHDT, CDR2 FYEKMQ, per germline (reference sequence). Written as DNA, the CDR3 is TGTGCCAGCAGCTGGTGGGGGTCTGGGGCCTACGAGCAGTACTTC. Translated, it gives CASSWWGSGAYEQYF. Together with reference TRBV13 and TRBJ2-7, the CDR3 gives the full variable domain: AAGVIQSPRHLIKEKRETATLKCYPIPRHDTVYWYQQGPGQDPQFLISFYEKMQSDKGSIPDRFSAQQFSDYHSELNMSSLELGDSALYFCASSWWGSGAYEQYFGPGTRLTVT.

Note on this clone: Because it lacks the conserved phenylalanine or tryptophan at the end, this CDR3 is likely a read error. The DNA is omitted, as the CDR3 cannot be located on it reliably, and the CDR3 follows TCRdb's listing. The genes are TRBV7-7 and TRBJ1-2. The CDR3 totals 10 residues, both ends included. Germline V lookup: CDR1 SSHAT, CDR2 FNYEAQ (reference sequence). Here the CDR3 reads CASSSPGTSD.

The V call is TRBV5-1, the J call TRBJ2-7; TRBD1 might be the D (6 bases). This CDR3 has 14 residues. V gave up 0 bases and J gave up 5 bases, with 12 bases separating them. Germline CDR1 reads SGHRS; CDR2 reads YFSETQ. The CDR3 here is CASSLDLQGNEQYF. The CDR3 DNA reads TGCGCCAGCAGCTTGGATCTGCAGGGGAACGAGCAGTACTTC.

The V and J genes are TRBV5-6 and TRBJ2-5, with a weak D call TRBD1 (5 bases). Matching the DNA end better, TRBJ2-7 makes the J call doubtful. CDR1 is SGHDT and CDR2 is YYEEEE in the germline V gene. The CDR3 contains 16 residues. CDR3 nucleotide sequence: TGTGCCAGCAGCAACCAGTGGGGCCGGTTCTCCTACGAGCAGTACTTC. Its translation is CASSNQWGRFSYEQYF.